This TCR beta chain was found in a study of CD8 T cells in Susac syndrome. cDNA came from roughly 0.53 to 1 ug RNA primed by random hexamers. TCRdb re-analysed the immunoSEQ multiplex PCR reads in MiXCR, keeping a single row per CDR3 protein. The sample lists tens of thousands of distinct CDR3 sequences; about 93% were seen once. CDR3 size: 20 residues. Trimming stripped 0 bases from V and 2 bases from J, with 25 bases between. This TCR came from a human donor in good health. The rearrangement joins TRBV12-3 or TRBV12-4 to TRBJ1-2, with D possibly TRBD1 on 5 matching bases. Sequenced input: CD8+ T cells from PBMCs. CDR3 loop: CASSLASFSSGVGRNYGYTF. In DNA form, the CDR3 reads TGTGCCAGCAGTTTAGCATCGTTTTCGTCGGGGGTTGGGCGCAACTATGGCTACACCTTC.